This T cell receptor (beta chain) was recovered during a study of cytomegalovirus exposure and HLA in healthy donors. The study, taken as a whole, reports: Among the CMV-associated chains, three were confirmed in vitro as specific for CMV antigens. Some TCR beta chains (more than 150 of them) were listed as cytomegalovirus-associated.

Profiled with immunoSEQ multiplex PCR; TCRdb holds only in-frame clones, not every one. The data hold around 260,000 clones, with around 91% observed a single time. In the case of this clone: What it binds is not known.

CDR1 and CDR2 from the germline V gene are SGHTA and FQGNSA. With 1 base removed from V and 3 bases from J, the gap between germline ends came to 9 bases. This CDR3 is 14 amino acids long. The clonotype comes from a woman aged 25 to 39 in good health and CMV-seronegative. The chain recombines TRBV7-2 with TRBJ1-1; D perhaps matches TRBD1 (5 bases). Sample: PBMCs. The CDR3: CASSLGAGYTEAFF. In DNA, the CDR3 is TGTGCCAGCAGCTTAGGGGCAGGGTACACTGAAGCTTTCTTT.